This is a list of T cell receptor beta chains from one sample in a study of blood T cell repertoires in COVID-19. Libraries were prepared by immunoSEQ multiplex PCR; TCRdb keeps only in-frame clonotypes and omits some of them. The data show about 36,000 clones, approximately 80% seen once. The specimen was peripheral blood. Receptors originate from a human donor in a cohort sampled during active or convalescent COVID-19. The donor label of this sample is uncertain. CDR3s include the opening cysteine and the closing phenylalanine or tryptophan. The D gene is left open where the match is weak. For some rows the clone size is stated as once, few or many, or as a class when expanded; others skip it.

CDR3 DNA: TGTGCCAGCTCAATCCAGACAGGGAGCCACAATGAGCAGTTCTTC
CDR3 protein: CASSIQTGSHNEQFF
clone size: .
V gene: TRBV18
D gene: TRBD1
J gene: TRBJ2-1

CDR3 DNA: TGTGCCAGCAGTTCGCTCCAACTCCGACTAGCAGTATACAATGAGCAGTTCTTC
CDR3 protein: CASSSLQLRLAVYNEQFF
clone size: .
V gene: TRBV27
D gene: TRBD2
J gene: TRBJ2-1

CDR3 DNA: TGTGCCAGCAGCTCCGGAGGCGGGGGGGAGACCCAGTACTTC
CDR3 protein: CASSSGGGGETQYF
clone size: .
V gene: TRBV21-1
D gene: .
J gene: TRBJ2-5

CDR3 DNA: TGTGCCAGCAGTCGAGACAGGGGTTCGGGAGCTTTCTTT
CDR3 protein: CASSRDRGSGAFF
clone size: .
V gene: TRBV11-3
D gene: TRBD1
J gene: TRBJ1-1

CDR3 DNA: TGCGCCAGCAGCTACCCCGGGACAGGGGGCGATGGCTACACCTTC
CDR3 protein: CASSYPGTGGDGYTF
clone size: .
V gene: TRBV5-1
D gene: TRBD1
J gene: TRBJ1-2

CDR3 DNA: TGTGCCAGCAGAAAAGCGGGCTCTGTGGGTGAGCAGTTCTTC
CDR3 protein: CASRKAGSVGEQFF
clone size: .
V gene: TRBV6-5
D gene: .
J gene: TRBJ2-1

CDR3 DNA: TGTGCCAGCAGTTCCGGGACTAGCGGGGGAGAGACCCAGTACTTC
CDR3 protein: CASSSGTSGGETQYF
clone size: .
V gene: TRBV6-2/TRBV6-3
D gene: TRBD2
J gene: TRBJ2-5

CDR3 DNA: TGCGCCAGCAGCCACCGGACAGGGGGCTACACCTTC
CDR3 protein: CASSHRTGGYTF
clone size: .
V gene: TRBV4-3
D gene: TRBD1
J gene: TRBJ1-2

CDR3 DNA: TGTGCCAGCAGCCAAGGACAGGTCCCTCTCGGTACCCTCCACTTT
CDR3 protein: CASSQGQVPLGTLHF
clone size: .
V gene: TRBV3-1/TRBV3-2
D gene: .
J gene: TRBJ1-6

CDR3 DNA: TGTGCCAGCAGCCCTCAGCGGGACGCCTCCTACGAGCAGTACTTC
CDR3 protein: CASSPQRDASYEQYF
clone size: .
V gene: TRBV7-2
D gene: TRBD2
J gene: TRBJ2-7

CDR3 DNA: TGTGCCAGCAGCCTTCAGGGGGCCGGCAATCAGCCCCAGCATTTT
CDR3 protein: CASSLQGAGNQPQHF
clone size: few
V gene: TRBV7-8
D gene: TRBD1
J gene: TRBJ1-5

CDR3 DNA: TGCAGCGTTGTACGGGGAAACATTCAGTACTTC
CDR3 protein: CSVVRGNIQYF
clone size: .
V gene: TRBV29-1
D gene: .
J gene: TRBJ2-4

CDR3 DNA: TGTGCCAGCAGCTCGGACAGGGGGCTGGCACCCCTCCACTTT
CDR3 protein: CASSSDRGLAPLHF
clone size: .
V gene: TRBV7-9
D gene: TRBD1
J gene: TRBJ1-6

CDR3 DNA: TGTGCCAGTCAATTGGGGGCCGATCAGCCCCAGCATTTT
CDR3 protein: CASQLGADQPQHF
clone size: .
V gene: TRBV19
D gene: .
J gene: TRBJ1-5

CDR3 DNA: TGTGCCAGCAGCGTTCCCCCCGGGACAGGGGACTACAATGAGCAGTTCTTC
CDR3 protein: CASSVPPGTGDYNEQFF
clone size: few
V gene: TRBV9
D gene: TRBD1
J gene: TRBJ2-1

CDR3 DNA: TGTGCCAGTAGTCCCCGAGGGGAGGTAAAGGGCTACACCTTC
CDR3 protein: CASSPRGEVKGYTF
clone size: .
V gene: TRBV19
D gene: .
J gene: TRBJ1-2

CDR3 DNA: TGTGCCACCAGTAGGGGCCCAGATACGCAGTATTTT
CDR3 protein: CATSRGPDTQYF
clone size: once
V gene: TRBV24-1
D gene: .
J gene: TRBJ2-3